Presented here are 16 T cell receptor beta chains from one specimen sequenced in a study of read filtering for tumor transcriptome and immune sequencing (dated by TCRdb to 2018 to 2020). Instrument on record: Illumina HiSeq 4000. The Immunoverse kit was used to build TCR libraries from roughly 370 ng RNA, with molecular barcoded adaptors covering alpha/delta and beta/gamma chains. TCRdb reworked the public reads: Q25 trimming with fastp, MiXCR clone assembly, productive beta chains retained. Identical CDR3 proteins give one entry, which carries the most common genes and DNA. The table for this sample lists 50,000 or so distinct CDR3 sequences; approximately 12% of them were counted only once. Clones ranked in the top ten supply approximately 15% of the sample. Sequencing was performed on a population of CD138-negative cells sorted from bone marrow. The cell subset or site label, as the study defines it: bone marrow mononuclear cells depleted of CD138+ plasma/myeloma cells by negative magnetic selection. All receptors derive from a donor aged 40 or older with multiple myeloma.

This clonotype appeared many times. This CDR3 reads CASSLLRAGQASTDTQYF. The DNA of the CDR3 is TGTGCCAGCAGCTTACTACGAGCGGGGCAAGCTAGCACAGATACGCAGTATTTT. The chain links TRBV7-6 to TRBJ2-3; 7 bases are a match to TRBD2. This CDR3 has 18 residues. Germline V CDR1 and CDR2: SGHVS, FNYEAQ. The V segment lost 2 bases and the J segment 0 bases; nucleotides outside the gene matches: 11. Full variable domain (remainder filled in from reference TRBV7-6 and TRBJ2-3): GAGVSQSPRYKVTKRGQDVALRCDPISGHVSLYWYRQALGQGPEFLTYFNYEAQQDKSGLPNDRFSAERPEGSISTLTIQRTEQRDSAMYRCASSLLRAGQASTDTQYFGPGTRLTVL.

This clonotype was seen at least ten times. The chain couples TRBV29-1 to TRBJ2-1, with no clear D. The CDR3 length is 13 residues. The V end lost 7 bases, the J end lost 5 bases, and 15 bases lay between the germline ends. Germline V CDR1 and CDR2: SQVTM, ANQGSEA. The CDR3 protein is CSAQAWTDNEQFF. In nucleotides, the CDR3 is TGCAGCGCCCAAGCCTGGACGGACAATGAGCAGTTCTTC.

As to this clonotype: The likely explanation is a read error, given a far larger clone one base away. Here the CDR3 reads CASSSVGGGSYNEQFF. The CDR3 nucleotides read TGTGCCAGCAGCTCAGTCGGGGGAGGGTCCTACAATGAGCAGTTCTTC. The gene calls are TRBV11-1 and TRBJ2-1; TRBD2 aligns across 7 bases. Looked up from germline, CDR1 is SGHAT and CDR2 is FQDESV (reference sequence). CDR3 length: 16 residues. With V trimmed by 4 bases and J by 1 base, 7 bases remained unmatched.

This clonotype was counted at least ten times. The chain is built from TRBV5-5 and TRBJ2-3; 13 positions match TRBD2. The ends lost 4 bases at V and 6 bases at J; junction bases unmatched: 8. The CDR3 consists of 16 residues. From germline, CDR1 is SGHKS and CDR2 YYEKEE (reference sequence). CDR3 in DNA: TGTGCCAGCAGCCTCGGGACTAGCGGGGTCGGGGATACGCAGTATTTT. It yields the protein CASSLGTSGVGDTQYF. The full variable domain, its missing parts supplied by reference TRBV5-5 and TRBJ2-3, is DAGVTQSPTHLIKTRGQQVTLRCSPISGHKSVSWYQQVLGQGPQFIFQYYEKEERGRGNFPDRFSARQFPNYSSELNVNALLLGDSALYLCASSLGTSGVGDTQYFGPGTRLTVL.

This clonotype turned up a few times. This rearrangement joins TRBV6-1 to TRBJ2-3, with 12 bases identical to TRBD2. Germline V lookup: CDR1 MNHNS, CDR2 SASEGT. The CDR3 is 15 amino acids. J gave up 5 bases and V 4 bases, and 4 bases lay outside the gene matches. CDR3 protein: CASSGPGLAGDTQYF. DNA for the CDR3: TGTGCCAGCAGTGGCCCGGGACTAGCGGGAGATACGCAGTATTTT.

This clonotype was found many times. The chain joins TRBV20-1 to TRBJ2-6; D gene ambiguous. The CDR3 has 15 residues. The V gene lost 0 bases and the J gene lost 0 bases, with 6 bases spanning the gap. From germline, CDR1 is DFQATT and CDR2 SNEGSKA (reference sequence). The chain's CDR3 is CSAREGTSGANVLTF. Here the CDR3 DNA reads TGCAGTGCTAGAGAAGGAACCTCTGGGGCCAACGTCCTGACTTTC.

In this sample, this clonotype turned up many times. The chain couples TRBV5-4 to TRBJ1-4; 9 nucleotides line up with TRBD1. The V segment lost 5 bases and the J segment 0 bases; nucleotides outside the gene matches: 14. This CDR3 comprises 19 residues. CDR1 and CDR2 from the germline V gene are SGHNT and YYREEE (reference sequence). The CDR3 protein is CASSGKPGQGTPTNEKLFF. The CDR3 DNA is TGTGCCAGCAGTGGCAAGCCGGGACAGGGAACACCAACTAATGAAAAACTGTTTTTT.

This clonotype has a count of ten or more. V gene TRBV20-1 combines with J gene TRBJ2-3, with D perhaps TRBD2 (5 bases). In germline, CDR1 is DFQATT, CDR2 SNEGSKA (reference sequence). V lost 1 base and J 4 bases, leaving 15 bases between the germline ends. This CDR3 region has 15 residues. The CDR3 bases are TGCAGTGCTAGAGTTGGGAGTACGAGGGCAGATACGCAGTATTTT. Amino acids: CSARVGSTRADTQYF.

This clonotype occurred many times. V is TRBV6-4 and J is TRBJ2-2; 12 nucleotides match TRBD2. The CDR3 consists of 18 residues. Germline V CDR1 and CDR2: MRHNA, SNTAGT. After removal of 0 bases from V and 5 bases from J, the junction contained 7 bases not matched to a gene. The CDR3 DNA is TGTGCCAGCAGTGACTCGACTAGCGGGAGAGAGGGGACCGGGGAGCTGTTTTTT. Protein product: CASSDSTSGREGTGELFF.

The genes are TRBV20-1 and TRBJ2-7, with TRBD1 as a possible D gene (5 bases). The CDR3 is made up of 16 amino acids. Germline CDR1 is DFQATT and CDR2 is SNEGSKA (reference sequence). The V end was cut by 2 bases, the J end by 3 bases, with 20 bases between. The CDR3 reads CSARPGEGVRFYEQYF. CDR3 sequence (DNA): TGCAGTGCTAGACCCGGAGAAGGGGTCAGATTCTACGAGCAGTACTTC.

Comment on this clonotype: One end of the junction is discordant with germline, which a read error may explain. The chain employs TRBV12-3 or TRBV12-4 and TRBJ1-1; tentatively, D is TRBD1 (6 bases). The length of the CDR3 is 14 residues. Here the CDR3 reads CACSPGQMSTEAFF. CDR3 coding DNA: TGTGCCTGCAGCCCCGGACAGATGAGCACTGAAGCTTTCTTT.

This clonotype was seen ten or more times. The J gene is TRBJ2-6, the V gene TRBV7-9; D uncertain. Deletions cut 5 bases from V and 0 bases from J, with 8 bases between. The CDR3 length is 15 residues. Germline CDR1 and CDR2: SEHNR and FQNEAQ (reference sequence). CDR3 nucleotide sequence: TGTGCCAGCAGCCCGACCGGCTCTGGGGCCAACGTCCTGACTTTC. Amino acid sequence: CASSPTGSGANVLTF.

The chain carries TRBV3-1 and TRBJ2-6, with 9 bases matching TRBD1. Germline trimming cut 6 bases from V and 2 bases from J; bases unmatched to any gene: 5. The length of the CDR3 is 16 residues. From germline, CDR1 is LGHDT and CDR2 YNNKEL (reference sequence). CDR3: CASSRQGVAGANVLTF. For the CDR3, the DNA is TGTGCCAGCAGTCGACAGGGGGTGGCTGGGGCCAACGTCCTGACTTTC.

This clonotype was seen a single time. A much bigger clone sits one base away, suggesting this may be a read error. The chain employs TRBV7-2 and TRBJ2-7; D not resolved. CDR1 and CDR2 from the germline V gene are SGHTA and FQGNSA. The CDR3 length is 13 residues. The CDR3 here is CARSFTSPYEQYF. CDR3 sequence (DNA): TGTGCCCGCAGCTTCACCAGCCCCTACGAGCAGTACTTC.

In its sample, this clonotype was seen many times. V usage is TRBV10-3 and J usage is TRBJ1-5; a possible D gene is TRBD1 (6 bases). The germline V gene encodes CDR1 ENHRY and CDR2 SYGVKD. V was cut by 2 bases and J by 5 bases, with 10 bases left in between. The CDR3 spans 14 residues. CDR3 in DNA: TGTGCCATCAGTGAGAGACCAGGGGATCAGCCCCAGCATTTT. Protein product: CAISERPGDQPQHF.

This clonotype was observed at least ten times. The chain employs TRBV6-5 and TRBJ2-3, with a possible D match to TRBD2 (6 bases). Germline assignment: CDR1 MNHEY and CDR2 SVGAGI. This CDR3 contains 14 residues. V lost 6 bases to trimming and J lost 1 base, with 11 bases between them. The CDR3 DNA reads TGTGCCAGCAGGGAGGGGAAGGGCACAGATACGCAGTATTTT. It translates to CASREGKGTDTQYF.